The 18 T cell receptor beta chains presented below share a single source sample, sequenced in a study of response to subunit inactivated influenza vaccine. TCRdb ran MiXCR on the RT-PCR reads and lists one entry per CDR3 protein. Of 150,000 or so distinct CDR3 sequences listed, about 11% are singletons. This material consisted of non-naive T cells sorted from PBMCs, taken 45 days after vaccination. The receptors were sampled from a man aged 50-60 years who received an inactivated influenza vaccine.

In its sample, this clonotype was seen many times. This chain links TRBV7-8 with TRBJ2-3; the D gene is possibly TRBD2 (6 bases). V was clipped by 5 bases and J by 2 bases, with 17 bases between them. The CDR3 sequence is 16 residues long. Germline V gene sequence: CDR1 SGHVS, CDR2 FQNEAQ. CDR3 nucleotides: TGTGCCAGCAGCCCGACTGGCGGGGTTTACACAGATACGCAGTATTTT. It encodes CASSPTGGVYTDTQYF.

The CDR3 DNA follows: TGTGCCAGCAGTTTGGGGCGTAGTCTATCCGGGGAGCTGTTTTTT. Translating it yields CASSLGRSLSGELFF. This chain links TRBV12-3 or TRBV12-4 with TRBJ2-2; D perhaps matches TRBD1 (5 bases). CDR3 size: 15 residues. Trimming left V 3 bases short and J 6 bases short, with 14 bases between.

At least ten counts were recorded for this clonotype. The V and J genes are TRBV20-1 and TRBJ2-2; D is undetermined. CDR1 is DFQATT, CDR2 SNEGSKA, per germline (reference sequence). The CDR3 is 13 residues long. The germline V and J ends were trimmed by 5 bases and 8 bases, with 15 bases remaining between them. CDR3 region: CSADRNQRGELFF. In DNA form, the CDR3 reads TGCAGTGCTGATCGGAATCAAAGGGGGGAGCTGTTTTTT.

This clonotype was picked up a small number of times. This chain uses TRBV13 with TRBJ2-3; 9 bases fit TRBD1. Trimming took 0 bases from V and 3 from J; bases not matched to a gene: 13. The CDR3 has 19 residues. Germline V gene data show CDR1 as PRHDT and CDR2 as FYEKMQ (reference sequence). CDR3 residues: CASSLGTEFGTGLTDTQYF. CDR3 coding DNA: TGTGCCAGCAGCTTAGGCACAGAATTCGGGACAGGGCTTACAGATACGCAGTATTTT.

The rearrangement links TRBV28 to TRBJ2-2; tentatively, D is TRBD2 (5 bases). Germline V gene data show CDR1 as MDHEN and CDR2 as SYDVKM. The CDR3 loop spans 16 amino acids. Trimming took 5 bases from V and 0 from J, leaving 13 bases between them. CDR3 bases: TGTGCCAGCAGTCCCCGGGGAAGATCGAACACCGGGGAGCTGTTTTTT. Translated, it gives CASSPRGRSNTGELFF.

This clonotype was counted at least ten times. V is TRBV6-5 and J is TRBJ1-2, with 8 bases matching TRBD1. In germline, CDR1 is MNHEY, CDR2 SVGAGI. The trim removed 0 bases at V and 6 bases at J, leaving 6 bases unmatched. The CDR3 sequence is 15 residues long. The CDR3 is CASSYSSGGLNGYTF. CDR3 in DNA: TGTGCCAGCAGTTACTCGTCAGGGGGCCTCAATGGCTACACCTTC.

This clonotype was seen a few times. The chain joins TRBV6-1 to TRBJ2-5; 9 bases line up with TRBD2. V lost 6 bases and J lost 4; bases outside the gene matches: 9. From germline, CDR1 is MNHNS and CDR2 SASEGT. The CDR3 is 15 residues long. The CDR3 DNA follows: TGTGCCAGCAGACGAGCGGGAGGTAGAGTAGAGACCCAGTACTTC. Residues: CASRRAGGRVETQYF.

This clonotype was detected many times. The chain uses TRBV11-3 and TRBJ2-1; D gene unclear. The CDR3 is 15 amino acids. V was trimmed by 8 bases and J by 0 bases, leaving 14 bases between them. Looked up from germline, CDR1 is SGHNT and CDR2 is YENEEA. In DNA, the CDR3 is TGTGCCAGCTCTCTTGCGCGGAGCTCCTACAATGAGCAGTTCTTC. It encodes CASSLARSSYNEQFF.

The J gene is TRBJ2-3, the V gene TRBV29-1; 7 bases align to TRBD1. V shed 4 bases and J 1 base; nucleotides not matched to a gene: 2. The CDR3 extends over 13 amino acids. Per the germline V gene, CDR1 is SQVTM and CDR2 is ANQGSEA. The CDR3 loop is CSVAGTGTDTQYF. CDR3 DNA sequence: TGCAGCGTTGCCGGGACAGGCACAGATACGCAGTATTTT.

This clonotype was observed a few times. The chain is built from TRBV3-1 and TRBJ2-5, with TRBD1 identical over 7 bases. Looked up from germline, CDR1 is LGHDT and CDR2 is YNNKEL (reference sequence). This CDR3 comprises 15 residues. V trimming: 3 bases; J trimming: 1 base; junction bases outside the gene matches: 5. The CDR3 loop reads CASSQTGHLQETQYF. The CDR3 region has the DNA TGTGCCAGCAGCCAGACAGGGCACCTCCAAGAGACCCAGTACTTC.

This clonotype was recorded at least ten times. V and J are TRBV20-1 and TRBJ1-2; D is unresolved. Germline values: CDR1 DFQATT, CDR2 SNEGSKA (reference sequence). V lost 4 bases and J 5 bases, leaving 17 bases between the germline ends. The CDR3 is made up of 14 amino acids. The CDR3: CSAKPRVSGYGYTF. Written as DNA, the CDR3 is TGCAGTGCTAAGCCTCGAGTGAGTGGGTATGGCTACACCTTC.

J is TRBJ2-1 and V is TRBV27; 8 bases align to TRBD2. J lost 2 bases, V lost 5 bases, and 5 bases had no gene match. This CDR3 is built from 15 residues. From germline, CDR1 is MNHEY and CDR2 SMNVEV (reference sequence). The CDR3 region has the DNA TGTGCCAGCAGTGCCACTAGCGGAACCTACAATGAGCAGTTCTTC. This encodes CASSATSGTYNEQFF.

This clonotype was seen only a few times. This sequence joins TRBV28 and TRBJ2-5; no reliable D call. With 8 bases removed from V and 3 bases from J, the gap between germline ends came to 13 bases. Germline V CDR1 and CDR2: MDHEN, SYDVKM. The CDR3 sequence is 13 residues long. The CDR3 region has the DNA TGTGCCAGCTCTCATCTTTGGGAAGAGACCCAGTACTTC. Translated: CASSHLWEETQYF.

This clonotype occurred many times. The chain joins TRBV7-2 to TRBJ2-7; D is possibly TRBD1 (6 bases). The V gene's germline CDR1 is SGHTA and CDR2 FQGNSA. The CDR3 has 15 amino acids. The V end lost 2 bases, the J end lost 0 bases, and 11 bases lay between the germline ends. The DNA for the CDR3 is TGTGCCAGCAGCTTAACGACAGGTACCTCCTACGAGCAGTACTTC. It is translated as CASSLTTGTSYEQYF.

The gene calls are TRBV7-2 and TRBJ1-6; D not certain. Germline assignment: CDR1 SGHTA and CDR2 FQGNSA. The V end was cut by 1 base, the J end by 10 bases, with 14 bases between. CDR3 length equals 15 residues. The CDR3 nucleotides are TGTGCCAGCAGCTTAGAGTGGTCCGGTACCTCACCCCTCCACTTT. It translates to CASSLEWSGTSPLHF. Full variable domain (remainder filled in from reference TRBV7-2 and TRBJ1-6): GAGVSQSPSNKVTEKGKDVELRCDPISGHTALYWYRQSLGQGLEFLIYFQGNSAPDKSGLPSDRFSAERTGGSVSTLTIQRTQQEDSAVYLCASSLEWSGTSPLHFGNGTRLTVT.

This clonotype was seen ten or more times. The chain has TRBV11-2 and TRBJ1-2; D is unresolved. Germline lookup yields CDR1 SGHAT and CDR2 FQNNGV. The V end lost 4 bases, the J end lost 4 bases, and 19 bases lay between the germline ends. The CDR3 covers 16 residues. CDR3 sequence reads: CASSSLRRAKTYGYTF. CDR3 nucleotide sequence: TGTGCCAGCAGCTCCCTTCGGCGCGCGAAGACCTATGGCTACACCTTC.

This clonotype has only a few counts. V gene TRBV5-1 combines with J gene TRBJ1-3, with unresolved D. The CDR3 consists of 13 residues. Trimming stripped 2 bases from V and 4 bases from J, with 7 bases between. Germline CDR1 reads SGHRS; CDR2 reads YFSETQ. In DNA, the CDR3 is TGCGCCAGCAGCTTAAGCGCCGGAAACACCATATATTTT. The encoded protein is CASSLSAGNTIYF.

This clonotype was detected only a few times. The chain carries TRBV28 and TRBJ2-1; D gene uncertain. V was cut by 8 bases and J by 1 base, with 12 bases left in between. Germline loops: CDR1 MDHEN, CDR2 SYDVKM. The CDR3 has 14 residues. In DNA form, the CDR3 reads TGTGCCAGCGCGACGGGCGGTTCCTACAATGAGCAGTTCTTC. It translates to CASATGGSYNEQFF. Full variable domain (outside the CDR3, taken from reference TRBV28 and TRBJ2-1): DVKVTQSSRYLVKRTGEKVFLECVQDMDHENMFWYRQDPGLGLRLIYFSYDVKMKEKGDIPEGYSVSREKKERFSLILESASTNQTSMYLCASATGGSYNEQFFGPGTRLTVL.